A selection of T cell receptor beta chains follows, all from one sample in a study of blood T cell repertoires in COVID-19. Sequenced by immunoSEQ multiplex PCR; TCRdb stores in-frame clones only, minus some. The sample lists 95,000 to 150,000 clones, 88% occurring once. Sequencing was performed on peripheral blood. Every receptor here comes from a woman between 50 and 59 years old with active or convalescent COVID-19. The conserved cysteine and the conserved F or W are not part of the CDR3 here. A D gene is named only where the DNA matches it firmly. Clone size is not always given. Where it is, it says once, few, many or a class for expanded clones.

V: TRBV7-6
D: TRBD2
size: .
J: TRBJ2-1
CDR3: ASSSGVAGGILEQF

V: TRBV5-5
D: TRBD2
size: few
J: TRBJ2-7
CDR3: ASSLSSGRFGEQY

V: TRBV5-1
D: TRBD1
size: .
J: TRBJ2-3
CDR3: ASSLGQDTDTQY

V: TRBV12-3/TRBV12-4
D: .
size: .
J: TRBJ1-1
CDR3: ASSLVRDTEAF

V: TRBV28
D: .
size: .
J: TRBJ1-5
CDR3: ASSLQVSNQPQH

V: TRBV7-9
D: TRBD1
size: .
J: TRBJ2-2
CDR3: ASSLAWTGKTGELF

V: TRBV4-1
D: .
size: .
J: TRBJ2-7
CDR3: ASSPGLGGYEQY

V: TRBV28
D: TRBD1
size: .
J: TRBJ2-6
CDR3: ASSLQGAGANVLT

V: TRBV7-2
D: TRBD2
size: .
J: TRBJ2-3
CDR3: ASGSSGRADDTQY

V: TRBV7-2
D: TRBD1
size: .
J: TRBJ2-2
CDR3: ASSLGQGATGELF

V: TRBV7-3
D: TRBD1
size: few
J: TRBJ2-3
CDR3: ASSEGTGYADTQY

V: TRBV19
D: .
size: .
J: TRBJ1-2
CDR3: ASKRGYFVDYGYT

V: TRBV7-8
D: .
size: .
J: TRBJ2-3
CDR3: ASSTDLALGTDTQY

V: TRBV19
D: TRBD2
size: .
J: TRBJ2-7
CDR3: ASSSRTSGSYEQY

V: TRBV28
D: .
size: .
J: TRBJ1-2
CDR3: ATKTAHYGYT

V: TRBV9
D: TRBD2
size: .
J: TRBJ2-4
CDR3: ASSPGLAGGPTAY